A selection of T cell receptor beta chains follows, all from one sample in a study of ipilimumab plus nivolumab after autologous stem cell transplantation. Sequencing was performed with immunoSEQ multiplex PCR; in TCRdb, only in-frame clones are kept and a portion is missing. The table shows approximately 15,000 clones, with roughly 84% occurring only once. The sample in question was PBMCs, obtained in a trial of ipilimumab plus nivolumab as post-transplant consolidation. Receptors originate from a male donor with diffuse large B-cell lymphoma. Both conserved end residues are part of each CDR3. D genes are given only for firm matches. Size values are once, few and many counts, or a class for expanded clones, and some rows have none.

CDR3nt: TGTGCCATCAGGGGCGGGAGAGTCTACGAGCAGTACTTC
CDR3aa: CAIRGGRVYEQYF
j_gene: TRBJ2-7
v_gene: TRBV10-3
d_gene: TRBD2
len: 13
abundance: -

CDR3nt: TGTGCCAGTTTAATGCCCGGCACTGAAGCTTTCTTT
CDR3aa: CASLMPGTEAFF
j_gene: TRBJ1-1
v_gene: TRBV19
d_gene: -
len: 12
abundance: -

CDR3nt: TGTGCCATCAGTGAGTCGAACAGGAAAGAGACCCAGTACTTC
CDR3aa: CAISESNRKETQYF
j_gene: TRBJ2-5
v_gene: TRBV10-3
d_gene: -
len: 14
abundance: -

CDR3nt: TGTGCCAGTAGCCTCGCGTGGGGGCACCAAGAGACCCAGTACTTC
CDR3aa: CASSLAWGHQETQYF
j_gene: TRBJ2-5
v_gene: TRBV19
d_gene: -
len: 15
abundance: -

CDR3nt: TGTGCCAGCAGCCGACTAGCGGGAGCCCCCGAGCAGTACTTC
CDR3aa: CASSRLAGAPEQYF
j_gene: TRBJ2-7
v_gene: TRBV14
d_gene: TRBD2
len: 14
abundance: -

CDR3nt: TGCGCCAGCAGAGGGACTAGCGGGGGTAGGAGGGAGCTGTTTTTT
CDR3aa: CASRGTSGGRRELFF
j_gene: TRBJ2-2
v_gene: TRBV10-1
d_gene: TRBD2
len: 15
abundance: -

CDR3nt: TGTGCCAGCAGCACGGGACTAGCGGGAGTCTACCGTTCCTACAATGAGCAGTTCTTC
CDR3aa: CASSTGLAGVYRSYNEQFF
j_gene: TRBJ2-1
v_gene: TRBV11-3
d_gene: TRBD2
len: 19
abundance: -

CDR3nt: TGTGCCAGCAGCTCGTTATCGGGACTAGCGGGAGTCAAGTACTTC
CDR3aa: CASSSLSGLAGVKYF
j_gene: TRBJ2-7
v_gene: TRBV7-2
d_gene: TRBD2
len: 15
abundance: -

CDR3nt: TGCGCCAGCAGCTATGGGGGAGGGGGCACTGAAGCTTTCTTT
CDR3aa: CASSYGGGGTEAFF
j_gene: TRBJ1-1
v_gene: TRBV5-1
d_gene: -
len: 14
abundance: -

CDR3nt: TGTGCCATCAGTGAAAGACAGCTCCAAGAGACCCAGTACTTC
CDR3aa: CAISERQLQETQYF
j_gene: TRBJ2-5
v_gene: TRBV10-3
d_gene: -
len: 14
abundance: few

CDR3nt: TGCGCCAGCACCCCCTCCGGGGCTAGCAATCAGCCCCAGCATTTT
CDR3aa: CASTPSGASNQPQHF
j_gene: TRBJ1-5
v_gene: TRBV5-1
d_gene: -
len: 15
abundance: -

CDR3nt: TGTGCCAGCAGCCCCGGGACTGCCTCCTACGAGCAGTACTTC
CDR3aa: CASSPGTASYEQYF
j_gene: TRBJ2-7
v_gene: TRBV11-2
d_gene: -
len: 14
abundance: -

CDR3nt: TGTGCCTGGAGTGTCGGCCTGACCGAAAAACTGTTTTTT
CDR3aa: CAWSVGLTEKLFF
j_gene: TRBJ1-4
v_gene: TRBV30
d_gene: -
len: 13
abundance: -

CDR3nt: TGTGCCACCAGCAGTAGCGGAGATACGCAGTATTTT
CDR3aa: CATSSSGDTQYF
j_gene: TRBJ2-3
v_gene: TRBV15
d_gene: -
len: 12
abundance: -

CDR3nt: TGTGCCAGTCCCCAGGAAGATACGCAGTATTTT
CDR3aa: CASPQEDTQYF
j_gene: TRBJ2-3
v_gene: TRBV7-4
d_gene: -
len: 11
abundance: -